One and the same sample provided the 32 T cell receptor beta chains below, sequenced in a study of cytomegalovirus exposure and HLA in healthy donors (dated by TCRdb to about 2017). Receptors were amplified or captured by the immunoSEQ multiplex PCR assay. For the multiplex PCR, a mixture combining 60 forward primers for TCR Vbeta segments and 13 reverse primers for TCR Jbeta segments was used. Entries here come from immuneACCESS through TCRdb and include only in-frame sequences with V and J called. Some clones fail to appear in such tables; in the studies checked, an unresolved V gene covers under half of the shortfall, and the cause of the remainder is unknown. Present in this sample are some 170,000 clones, approximately 74% of which were seen just once. Of the sample, around 2.8% is held by the ten largest clones. The sample comprised PBMCs. The receptors stem from a woman aged 25 to 39 in good health and CMV-seronegative.

The chain is built from TRBV2 and TRBJ2-1, with TRBD2 matching over 9 bases. This CDR3 spans 14 amino acids. Germline loops: CDR1 SNHLY, CDR2 FYNNEI. With V trimmed by 5 bases and J by 8 bases, 7 bases remained unmatched. CDR3 sequence reads: CASSISGSRDEQFF. DNA of the CDR3: TGTGCCAGCAGTATTAGCGGGAGTCGCGATGAGCAGTTCTTC. Full variable domain (rest looked up from reference TRBV2 and TRBJ2-1): EPEVTQTPSHQVTQMGQEVILRCVPISNHLYFYWYRQILGQKVEFLVSFYNNEISEKSEIFDDQFSVERPDGSNFTLKIRSTKLEDSAMYFCASSISGSRDEQFFGPGTRLTVL.

The CDR3 DNA reads TGTGCCAGCAGCCAAGCGGACTCCCAAGGGGAGCAGTACTTC. This translates into CASSQADSQGEQYF. The V gene is TRBV4-2, the J gene TRBJ2-7; possibly TRBD2 for D (5 bases). Trimming stripped 1 base from V and 7 bases from J, with 14 bases between. Germline V gene data show CDR1 as LGHNA and CDR2 as YNFKEQ. The CDR3 is 14 amino acids.

The chain carries TRBV5-6 and TRBJ2-2; 8 bases are shared with TRBD2. The length of the CDR3 is 14 residues. The trim removed 1 base at V and 5 bases at J, leaving 1 base unmatched. Per germline, CDR1 SGHDT and CDR2 YYEEEE. This CDR3 is CASSLRGGTGELFF. DNA of the CDR3: TGTGCCAGCAGCTTGCGGGGGGGGACCGGGGAGCTGTTTTTT. Full variable domain (outside the CDR3, taken from reference TRBV5-6 and TRBJ2-2): DAGVTQSPTHLIKTRGQQVTLRCSPKSGHDTVSWYQQALGQGPQFIFQYYEEEERQRGNFPDRFSGHQFPNYSSELNVNALLLGDSALYLCASSLRGGTGELFFGEGSRLTVL.

This sequence joins TRBV30 and TRBJ1-2, with a possible D match to TRBD1 (5 bases). V gave up 2 bases and J gave up 5 bases, with 9 bases separating them. Germline loops: CDR1 GTSNPN, CDR2 SVGIG (reference sequence). The CDR3 extends over 12 amino acids. The CDR3 region is CAWSRGLYGYTF. The CDR3 nucleotides read TGTGCCTGGAGTAGGGGCCTATATGGCTACACCTTC.

Comment on this clone: Other DNA variants within this sample encode the same CDR3. This chain joins TRBV7-3 and TRBJ1-1; a possible D gene is TRBD1 (6 bases). V was trimmed by 5 bases and J by 3 bases, leaving 13 bases between them. Germline CDR1 SGHTA, CDR2 FQGTGA. The CDR3 is made up of 14 amino acids. Written as DNA, the CDR3 is TGTGCCAGCAGCCCCTCGGGGGGCGACACTGAAGCTTTCTTT. It specifies CASSPSGGDTEAFF.

The rearrangement uses TRBV5-1 and TRBJ2-1; maybe TRBD1 (6 bases). Per germline, CDR1 SGHRS and CDR2 YFSETQ. The CDR3 covers 15 residues. V was cut by 4 bases and J by 0 bases, with 11 bases left in between. DNA for the CDR3: TGCGCCAGCAGCGGGGGCGGCAGCTCCTACAATGAGCAGTTCTTC. This gives the protein CASSGGGSSYNEQFF.

In this sample, this clone turned up a few times. The V gene is TRBV27, the J gene TRBJ2-3, with 7 bases aligning to TRBD1. This CDR3 region has 12 residues. V dropped 4 bases and J dropped 5; count of bases not matched to a gene: 0. From germline, CDR1 is MNHEY and CDR2 SMNVEV (reference sequence). CDR3 loop: CASSSGGDTQYF. The CDR3 DNA reads TGTGCCAGCAGTTCAGGGGGAGATACGCAGTATTTT.

V is TRBV7-3 and J is TRBJ2-3; 7 bases fit TRBD2. Unmatched junction bases numbered 7, after V lost 2 bases and J lost 2 bases. The CDR3 is made up of 16 amino acids. Germline V lookup: CDR1 SGHTA, CDR2 FQGTGA. The CDR3, as DNA: TGTGCCAGCAGCTTACTACGGGAGGAATACACAGATACGCAGTATTTT. As protein: CASSLLREEYTDTQYF. The full variable domain, rest sourced from reference TRBV7-3 and TRBJ2-3, is GAGVSQTPSNKVTEKGKYVELRCDPISGHTALYWYRQSLGQGPEFLIYFQGTGAADDSGLPNDRFFAVRPEGSVSTLKIQRTERGDSAVYLCASSLLREEYTDTQYFGPGTRLTVL.

The rearrangement joins TRBV6-6 to TRBJ1-5; 10 bases agree with TRBD1. The CDR3 length is 15 residues. After removal of 4 bases from V and 6 bases from J, the junction contained 6 bases not matched to a gene. The V gene's germline CDR1 is MNHNY and CDR2 SVGAGI (reference sequence). The CDR3 here is CASSWTGGKGQPQHF. CDR3 sequence (DNA): TGTGCCAGCAGTTGGACAGGGGGGAAAGGTCAGCCCCAGCATTTT.

Only a few counts were recorded for this clone. The chain combines TRBV28 with TRBJ2-7; D uncertain. Germline CDR1 and CDR2: MDHEN and SYDVKM. The CDR3 runs to 12 residues. Trimming pared 4 bases from V and 7 bases from J, leaving 11 bases between. The CDR3 DNA reads as TGTGCCAGCAGTTCGGAGTTACGAGAGCAGTACTTC. Translation: CASSSELREQYF. Full variable domain (outside the CDR3, taken from reference TRBV28 and TRBJ2-7): DVKVTQSSRYLVKRTGEKVFLECVQDMDHENMFWYRQDPGLGLRLIYFSYDVKMKEKGDIPEGYSVSREKKERFSLILESASTNQTSMYLCASSSELREQYFGPGTRLTVT.

This sequence joins TRBV7-9 and TRBJ1-1; no firm D call. Trimming removed 4 bases from V and 0 bases from J, with 6 bases in between. CDR1 is SEHNR and CDR2 is FQNEAQ in the germline V gene (reference sequence). The CDR3 is made up of 13 amino acids. The CDR3 DNA reads TGTGCCAGCAGCTGGGCCATGAACACTGAAGCTTTCTTT. As protein: CASSWAMNTEAFF.

V usage is TRBV14 and J usage is TRBJ2-7; 9 bases align to TRBD1. This CDR3 contains 15 residues. CDR1 SGHDN and CDR2 FVKESK come from the germline V gene. J lost 3 bases, V lost 4 bases, and 7 bases had no gene match. Here the CDR3 DNA reads TGTGCCAGCAGCCTAGGGACAGGGAGACTCTACGAGCAGTACTTC. This translates into CASSLGTGRLYEQYF.

The chain recombines TRBV25-1 with TRBJ2-4; 7 bases are shared with TRBD1. The V gene's germline CDR1 is MGHDK and CDR2 SYGVNS. V trimming: 5 bases; J trimming: 2 bases; junction bases outside the gene matches: 15. The CDR3 loop spans 18 amino acids. The CDR3 sequence: CASSTNPRTGSSKNIQYF. The CDR3 coding sequence is TGTGCCAGCAGTACAAACCCTCGGACAGGTTCCTCCAAAAACATTCAGTACTTC.

The genes are TRBV18 and TRBJ2-1; 9 bases map to TRBD1. The CDR3 is 17 amino acids. The germline V gene has CDR1 KGHSH and CDR2 LQKENI. Trimming removed 2 bases from V and 6 bases from J; junction bases left unmatched: 11. CDR3 sequence: CASSPIGQGIGGNEQFF. CDR3 nucleotides: TGTGCCAGCTCACCAATCGGACAGGGGATAGGTGGCAATGAGCAGTTCTTC.

The chain joins TRBV28 to TRBJ2-7; 9 nucleotides line up with TRBD2. Per germline, CDR1 MDHEN and CDR2 SYDVKM. After removal of 5 bases from V and 2 bases from J, the junction contained 10 bases not matched to a gene. The CDR3 extends over 16 amino acids. CDR3 sequence reads: CASSRRWASGTYEQYF. The CDR3 nucleotides are TGTGCCAGCAGTCGTCGATGGGCTAGCGGGACCTACGAGCAGTACTTC.

The CDR3 is CASGETGVEQPQHF. CDR3 in DNA: TGTGCCAGCGGGGAGACAGGGGTTGAACAGCCCCAGCATTTT. This chain links TRBV28 with TRBJ1-5, with TRBD1 matching over 8 bases. The germline gives CDR1 MDHEN, CDR2 SYDVKM. V was pared by 8 bases and J by 7 bases, with 10 bases of the junction left unmatched. The CDR3 has 14 amino acids.

The table lists this clone with a few counts. The V call is TRBV7-2, the J call TRBJ2-1; 9 bases match TRBD2. Losses at the gene ends were 4 bases for V and 8 bases for J; bases not matched to a gene: 6. Germline values: CDR1 SGHTA, CDR2 FQGNSA. CDR3 length: 14 amino acids. CDR3 sequence reads: CASSSREGRYEQFF. The DNA of the CDR3 is TGTGCCAGCAGCTCGCGGGAGGGCCGCTATGAGCAGTTCTTC.

This clone is a singleton in its sample. The chain uses TRBV28 and TRBJ2-1; TRBD2 is a possible D gene (5 bases). Trimming took off 3 bases at V and 7 bases at J, with 16 bases between the two ends. The germline CDR1 and CDR2 sequences are MDHEN and SYDVKM. This CDR3 comprises 15 residues. The CDR3 loop is CASSFFLSGINEQFF. The DNA of the CDR3 is TGTGCCAGCAGTTTCTTCCTATCGGGAATAAATGAGCAGTTCTTC.

This chain uses TRBV6-4 with TRBJ1-2, with D possibly being TRBD1 (5 bases). Germline CDR1 is MRHNA and CDR2 is SNTAGT. The V gene lost 2 bases and the J gene lost 7 bases, with 5 bases spanning the gap. This CDR3 is 11 amino acids long. This CDR3 is CASSDRGGYTF. The CDR3 bases are TGTGCCAGCAGTGACAGGGGTGGCTACACCTTC.

The V gene is TRBV7-9, the J gene TRBJ2-1; no reliable D call. Germline CDR1 reads SEHNR; CDR2 reads FQNEAQ (reference sequence). Between the trimmed V and J ends, which lost 1 base and 8 bases, there was a span of 9 bases. CDR3 length equals 13 residues. CDR3 in amino acids: CASSLDSTHEQFF. CDR3 coding DNA: TGTGCCAGCAGCTTAGATAGTACCCATGAGCAGTTCTTC.

The chain links TRBV6-5 to TRBJ1-5; possibly TRBD1 for D (5 bases). Germline CDR1 MNHEY, CDR2 SVGAGI. Trimming removed 2 bases from V and 5 bases from J, with 13 bases in between. The length of the CDR3 is 15 residues. For the CDR3, the DNA is TGTGCCAGCAGTTACACCACAGGCCCCTATCAGCCCCAGCATTTT. The encoded protein is CASSYTTGPYQPQHF.

This clone was seen only once. The chain carries TRBV5-1 and TRBJ2-3; 14 nucleotides agree with TRBD2. The CDR3 extends over 21 amino acids. V gave up 1 base and J gave up 1 base; unmatched junction bases: 14. From germline, CDR1 is SGHRS and CDR2 YFSETQ. The CDR3, as DNA: TGCGCCAGCAGCTTGTTCCCTATTAGAAGACTAGCGGGGGGGGGCACAGATACGCAGTATTTT. Residues: CASSLFPIRRLAGGGTDTQYF.

V gene TRBV4-1 combines with J gene TRBJ2-1, with 8 nucleotides matching TRBD2. Germline assignment: CDR1 MGHRA and CDR2 YSYEKL. The length of the CDR3 is 16 residues. Trimming took 0 bases from V and 4 from J; bases not matched to a gene: 5. In nucleotides, the CDR3 is TGCGCCAGCAGCCAAGATTTAGCGGGACGTTACAATGAGCAGTTCTTC. This encodes CASSQDLAGRYNEQFF.

The sample holds a few counts of this clone. This chain joins TRBV11-1 and TRBJ1-4, with a tentative D call TRBD1 (5 bases). V dropped 5 bases and J dropped 4 bases, with 11 bases sitting between them. The CDR3 covers 14 residues. Germline-derived CDR1 and CDR2 are SGHAT and FQDESV (reference sequence). CDR3 residues: CASSSRDFNEKLFF. The CDR3 DNA follows: TGTGCCAGCAGCAGTCGGGACTTTAATGAAAAACTGTTTTTT.

The DNA of the CDR3 is TGCGCCAGCTCCTACAGAGACGATGGCTACACCTTC. Protein sequence: CASSYRDDGYTF. The V and J genes are TRBV10-2 and TRBJ1-2; D gene uncertain. CDR1 is WSHSY, CDR2 SAAADI, per germline. V gave up 8 bases and J gave up 6 bases, with 13 bases separating them. The CDR3 loop spans 12 amino acids.

The chain combines TRBV2 with TRBJ2-1; 7 bases are shared with TRBD2. In germline, CDR1 is SNHLY, CDR2 FYNNEI. The V gene end was trimmed by 6 bases and the J gene end by 6 bases; junction bases not matched to a gene: 11. The CDR3 has 15 residues. The CDR3 here is CASRTRAGVANEQFF. The CDR3 nucleotides read TGTGCCAGCAGAACTAGGGCGGGAGTAGCCAATGAGCAGTTCTTC.

The V gene is TRBV25-1, the J gene TRBJ2-3, with 14 positions matching TRBD2. CDR1 is MGHDK and CDR2 is SYGVNS in the germline V gene. The V segment lost 5 bases and the J segment 2 bases; nucleotides outside the gene matches: 6. The CDR3 is made up of 17 amino acids. The CDR3 region is CASSRTSGGFSTDTQYF. In nucleotides, the CDR3 is TGTGCCAGCAGTCGGACTAGCGGGGGGTTCTCCACAGATACGCAGTATTTT.

The J gene is TRBJ2-1, the V gene TRBV29-1; weak D call: TRBD1 (5 bases). The CDR3 runs 12 residues. Germline assignment: CDR1 SQVTM and CDR2 ANQGSEA. The CDR3 protein is CRISGFYNEQFF. The CDR3, as DNA: TGCAGGATATCAGGGTTTTACAATGAGCAGTTCTTC.

This clone was observed a few times. V gene TRBV19 combines with J gene TRBJ2-3; no firm D call. V gave up 4 bases and J gave up 1 base, with 9 bases separating them. Germline-derived CDR1 and CDR2 are LNHDA and SQIVND (reference sequence). CDR3 length: 14 residues. CDR3 protein: CASSTRLGTDTQYF. The CDR3 nucleotides read TGTGCCAGTAGTACCCGGTTAGGCACAGATACGCAGTATTTT. Looking up the rest from reference TRBV19 and TRBJ2-3 gives the full variable domain: DGGITQSPKYLFRKEGQNVTLSCEQNLNHDAMYWYRQDPGQGLRLIYYSQIVNDFQKGDIAEGYSVSREKKESFPLTVTSAQKNPTAFYLCASSTRLGTDTQYFGPGTRLTVL.

This clone was counted between two and nine times. V usage is TRBV5-5 and J usage is TRBJ2-5; a possible D gene is TRBD1 (6 bases). V was pared by 5 bases and J by 2 bases, with 13 bases between. This CDR3 is 14 amino acids long. The germline V gene encodes CDR1 SGHKS and CDR2 YYEKEE (reference sequence). In nucleotides, the CDR3 is TGTGCCAGCAGTTTACAGGGCCTTCAAGAGACCCAGTACTTC. Its translation: CASSLQGLQETQYF.

This chain links TRBV9 with TRBJ2-5; D perhaps matches TRBD2 (7 bases). Trimming left V 3 bases short and J 4 bases short, with 19 bases between. CDR3 length equals 16 residues. The V gene's germline CDR1 is SGDLS and CDR2 YYNGEE. The CDR3 DNA follows: TGTGCCAGCAGCGGGGGGCGAGCGGGGAGCAGAGAGACCCAGTACTTC. Translation: CASSGGRAGSRETQYF. Variable domain in full (rest from reference TRBV9 and TRBJ2-5): DSGVTQTPKHLITATGQRVTLRCSPRSGDLSVYWYQQSLDQGLQFLIQYYNGEERAKGNILERFSAQQFPDLHSELNLSSLELGDSALYFCASSGGRAGSRETQYFGPGTRLLVL.

The V and J genes are TRBV6-5 and TRBJ2-1, with D maybe TRBD2 (5 bases). The V and J ends lost 7 bases and 0 bases respectively, with 13 bases between them. Germline values: CDR1 MNHEY, CDR2 SVGAGI. CDR3 length equals 15 residues. This CDR3 reads CASTPGSPSYNEQFF. Written as DNA, the CDR3 is TGTGCCAGCACCCCTGGGAGCCCCTCCTACAATGAGCAGTTCTTC.